The rows below give T cell receptor beta chains drawn from one sample of a study of blood T cell repertoires in COVID-19. Generated by immunoSEQ multiplex PCR, the TCRdb table keeps only in-frame clones and is missing some. The sample yields 170,000 or so clones, 85% to 95% seen once. What was sequenced was peripheral blood. All receptors derive from a man between 50 and 59 years old with acute or convalescent COVID-19. Each CDR3 is given without its conserved first and last residue. The order of the fields is clone size, V gene, J gene, CDR3 protein. Not every row has a clone size; where given, it reads once, few, many or a size class.

-	TRBV7-3	TRBJ2-1	ASSRTSGGDGEQF
once	TRBV7-2	TRBJ1-1	ASSVDRGRPEAF
-	TRBV13	TRBJ2-1	ASSLARQRGTRGDEQF
-	TRBV4-3	TRBJ1-1	ASSQDPRRNQAF
-	TRBV24-1	TRBJ2-1	ATSERTGWYNEQF
-	TRBV4-2	TRBJ1-5	ASSQAEVGGGSQPQH
-	TRBV5-1	TRBJ2-5	ASSWDSSRAQETQY
-	TRBV6-2/TRBV6-3	TRBJ1-5	ASSYYHRDQPQH
-	TRBV15	TRBJ1-4	ATSRDPNEKLL
-	TRBV14	TRBJ2-5	ASSPLAQETQY
-	TRBV18	TRBJ1-6	ASSPGQGNSPLH
-	TRBV5-5	TRBJ2-7	ASSLAAGYEQY
-	TRBV25-1	TRBJ2-1	ASSESGTSGRLQF
-	TRBV19	TRBJ1-5	ASSIKGSNQPQH
-	TRBV19	TRBJ1-5	ASSGQYSNQPQH
once	TRBV9	TRBJ1-5	ASSVGRSNQPQH
-	TRBV6-5	TRBJ1-5	ASRGQGRGNQPQH
-	TRBV30	TRBJ2-7	AWRTDRGLSYEQY
once	TRBV25-1	TRBJ1-1	ASCPGVMNTEAF
once	TRBV2	TRBJ2-7	ASSDFWLDNYEQY
-	TRBV27	TRBJ2-1	ASTLGRGHNEQF
-	TRBV28	TRBJ1-5	ASGRKQGQPQH
once	TRBV11-2	TRBJ2-2	ASSRKGLAGAANTGELF
-	TRBV19	TRBJ1-3	ASSFLSGNTIY
-	TRBV28	TRBJ1-5	ASRGRTGREQPQH
-	TRBV19	TRBJ1-3	ASRKQGTLSGNTIY
-	TRBV27	TRBJ1-2	ASSPQGSRYSFYT
-	TRBV15	TRBJ2-1	ATSGGTGGYNEQF
-	TRBV5-8	TRBJ1-5	ASSPGYSNQPQH
few	TRBV4-2	TRBJ1-5	ASSPAGGALMDQPQH
-	TRBV6-5	TRBJ2-3	ASSPPGQGKDTQY
-	TRBV28	TRBJ2-2	ASSSPGLAGPTGELF
few	TRBV27	TRBJ2-7	ASSLAIPGQGYEQY
once	TRBV5-4	TRBJ2-5	ASSLHGGKETQY
-	TRBV6-2/TRBV6-3	TRBJ1-2	ASSYWTGSLFGYT
-	TRBV7-2	TRBJ2-2	ASSPRAAATGELF
once	TRBV18	TRBJ1-4	ASSPSLSGTGGEKLF
-	TRBV2	TRBJ2-5	ASSAQGSETQY
-	TRBV11-3	TRBJ2-3	ASSRGTGRNTDTQY
-	TRBV7-2	TRBJ2-1	ASSLSTGGNEQF
-	TRBV4-3	TRBJ2-5	ASSQDWRAGGSRQETQY